Described below is a single TCR beta chain sequence and its context. As handled by the study authors: Estimation of nucleated cell counts relied on the amplification of reference gene primers. Assay: immunoSEQ multiplex PCR; the TCRdb copy retains only in-frame clones and omits some. V and J calls and clone size are those listed in that table; D and trimming were worked out from the DNA. The profile shows fewer than 300,000 clones, 86% of them singletons. The data derive from a study of blood T cell repertoires in COVID-19. For the study at large: Samples came from the United States, Italy and Spain, spanning acute and convalescent COVID-19. T cells, B-cell-depleted T cells, or PBMCs supplied cDNA or gDNA.

Trimming pared 4 bases from V and 0 bases from J, leaving 18 bases between. The CDR3 length is 16 residues. Per germline, CDR1 SQVTM and CDR2 ANQGSEA. The receptor was derived from a man aged 35-49 years who had recovered from COVID-19. Sequencing was done on a sample of peripheral blood. The chain employs TRBV29-1 and TRBJ1-1; D gene uncertain. The CDR3 reads CSVVTRGGSVNTEAFF. The CDR3 DNA sequence: TGCAGCGTTGTAACCCGGGGAGGGAGCGTGAACACTGAAGCTTTCTTT.